A single sample is the source of the 7 T cell receptor beta chains below, sequenced in a study of blood T cell repertoires in COVID-19. The repertoire was sequenced with immunoSEQ multiplex PCR; TCRdb's copy has only in-frame clones and lacks some. The table includes approximately 170,000 clones, just over 90% detected once. The source material was peripheral blood. The receptors were sampled from a woman aged 55 to 70 with COVID-19, enrolled during active disease.

The genes are TRBV6-5 and TRBJ1-1; the D gene is possibly TRBD1 (5 bases). The V gene's germline CDR1 is MNHEY and CDR2 SVGAGI. The CDR3 has 13 residues. V shed 2 bases and J shed 7 bases, with 11 bases lying between them. Written as DNA, the CDR3 is TGTGCCAGCAGTTACGTCGCGGGGGTTGAAGCTTTCTTT. Protein product: CASSYVAGVEAFF.

The rearrangement uses TRBV9 and TRBJ1-5; TRBD1 agrees at 7 bases. V was clipped by 4 bases and J by 4 bases; unmatched bases: 11. Germline V gives CDR1 SGDLS, CDR2 YYNGEE. CDR3 length: 16 amino acids. CDR3 coding DNA: TGTGCCAGCAGCCTACGACCGGGACAGCTAAATCAGCCCCAGCATTTT. Translation gives CASSLRPGQLNQPQHF. Filled out from reference TRBV9 and TRBJ1-5, the complete variable domain reads DSGVTQTPKHLITATGQRVTLRCSPRSGDLSVYWYQQSLDQGLQFLIQYYNGEERAKGNILERFSAQQFPDLHSELNLSSLELGDSALYFCASSLRPGQLNQPQHFGDGTRLSIL.

The chain has TRBV4-1 and TRBJ2-1; 7 nucleotides line up with TRBD1. CDR1 is MGHRA and CDR2 is YSYEKL in the germline V gene. There are 16 residues in the CDR3. V shed 0 bases, J shed 5 bases, and the junction held 7 bases outside the gene matches. As DNA, the CDR3 is TGCGCCAGCAGCCAAGAGGTCACAGGGGCGGACAATGAGCAGTTCTTC. It yields the protein CASSQEVTGADNEQFF.

The sample holds a few counts of this clone. This chain connects TRBV7-2 to TRBJ2-5; 8 nucleotides agree with TRBD1. CDR1 and CDR2 (germline): SGHTA, FQGNSA. This CDR3 spans 14 amino acids. The V and J ends lost 4 bases and 3 bases, in that order; junction bases with no gene match: 4. In DNA form, the CDR3 reads TGTGCCAGCAGCTACTACAGGGGGGAAGAGACCCAGTACTTC. Its protein product is CASSYYRGEETQYF. The whole variable domain, filled in from reference TRBV7-2 and TRBJ2-5, reads GAGVSQSPSNKVTEKGKDVELRCDPISGHTALYWYRQSLGQGLEFLIYFQGNSAPDKSGLPSDRFSAERTGGSVSTLTIQRTQQEDSAVYLCASSYYRGEETQYFGPGTRLLVL.

CDR3 amino acids: CASKYNFDRGAGGYTF. The DNA of the CDR3 is TGTGCCAGTAAATATAACTTCGACCGGGGGGCTGGTGGCTACACCTTC. The chain has TRBV19 and TRBJ1-2; the D gene is possibly TRBD1 (6 bases). Germline CDR1 reads LNHDA; CDR2 reads SQIVND (reference sequence). Deletions cut 7 bases from V and 7 bases from J, with 25 bases between. The CDR3 is made up of 16 amino acids. The full variable domain, rest sourced from reference TRBV19 and TRBJ1-2, is DGGITQSPKYLFRKEGQNVTLSCEQNLNHDAMYWYRQDPGQGLRLIYYSQIVNDFQKGDIAEGYSVSREKKESFPLTVTSAQKNPTAFYLCASKYNFDRGAGGYTFGSGTRLTVV.

In its sample, this clone was seen once. The rearrangement links TRBV19 to TRBJ1-4; 7 positions match TRBD1. The CDR3 is made up of 13 amino acids. V was clipped by 7 bases and J by 8 bases; unmatched bases: 7. CDR1 is LNHDA and CDR2 is SQIVND in the germline V gene (reference sequence). The CDR3 DNA follows: TGTGCCAGTACGACAGGGTTACGGGAAAAACTGTTTTTT. Protein sequence: CASTTGLREKLFF.

The gene calls are TRBV6-5 and TRBJ1-1; D gene uncertain. Germline V gives CDR1 MNHEY, CDR2 SVGAGI. This CDR3 region has 15 residues. Trimming removed 6 bases from V and 4 bases from J, with 18 bases in between. The CDR3 protein is CASSREGGVATEAFF. In nucleotides, the CDR3 is TGTGCCAGCAGCCGAGAGGGTGGGGTGGCCACTGAAGCTTTCTTT.